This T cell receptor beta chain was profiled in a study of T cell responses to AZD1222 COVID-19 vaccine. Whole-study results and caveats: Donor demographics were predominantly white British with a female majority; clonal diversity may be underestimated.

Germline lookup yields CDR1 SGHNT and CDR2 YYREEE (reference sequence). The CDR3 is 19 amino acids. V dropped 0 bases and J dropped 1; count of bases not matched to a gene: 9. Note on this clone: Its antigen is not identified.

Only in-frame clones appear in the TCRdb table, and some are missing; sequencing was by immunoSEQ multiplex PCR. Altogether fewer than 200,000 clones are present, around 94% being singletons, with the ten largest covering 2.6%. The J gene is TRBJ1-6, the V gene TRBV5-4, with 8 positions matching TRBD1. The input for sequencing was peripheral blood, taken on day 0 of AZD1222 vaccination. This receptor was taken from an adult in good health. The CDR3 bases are TGTGCCAGCAGCTTGGAGGCAGGGGGCACGTTGTCCTATAATTCACCCCTCCACTTT. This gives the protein CASSLEAGGTLSYNSPLHF.